This TCR beta chain is drawn from a study of T cell clonality in common variable immunodeficiency. The study's findings and limits: Shared TCRbeta clones were fewer between CVID subjects than controls. Patient heterogeneity in the CVID cohort limited correlations between repertoire features and clinical complications. Fewer deletions and N-nucleotide insertions were reportedly seen in common variable immunodeficiency TCR beta sequences.

Produced via immunoSEQ multiplex PCR; TCRdb's table is partial and in-frame only. This repertoire holds about 55,000 clones, and none appear only once. There are a few counts of this clone. The target antigen is unknown. The CDR3 is cut off 3 residues early in the read; its end comes from the germline J gene. Most patients and controls had Caucasian heritage. CDR3 length: 14 residues. The germline V gene has CDR1 SGHTA and CDR2 FQGTGA. This receptor was taken from a person aged 18-70 years in good health. The sequenced sample was peripheral blood mononuclear cells. The chain uses TRBV7-3 and TRBJ1-2, with 7 bases that match TRBD1. CDR3 region: CASSSLGGTDTYTF. The CDR3 bases that were read are TGTGCCAGCAGCTCCCTAGGGGGGACAGATACG.